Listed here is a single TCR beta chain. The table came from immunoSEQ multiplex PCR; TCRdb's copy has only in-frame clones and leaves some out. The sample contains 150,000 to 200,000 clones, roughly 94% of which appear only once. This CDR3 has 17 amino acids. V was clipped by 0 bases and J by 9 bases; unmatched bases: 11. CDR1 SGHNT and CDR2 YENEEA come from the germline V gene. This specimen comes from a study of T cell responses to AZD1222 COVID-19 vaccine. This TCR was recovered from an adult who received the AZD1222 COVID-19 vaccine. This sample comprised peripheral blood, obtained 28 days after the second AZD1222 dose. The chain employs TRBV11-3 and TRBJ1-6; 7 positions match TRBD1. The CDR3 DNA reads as TGTGCCAGCAGCTTAGATCAGGGGGGGGCGCACGTTTCACCCCTCCACTTT. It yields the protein CASSLDQGGAHVSPLHF.